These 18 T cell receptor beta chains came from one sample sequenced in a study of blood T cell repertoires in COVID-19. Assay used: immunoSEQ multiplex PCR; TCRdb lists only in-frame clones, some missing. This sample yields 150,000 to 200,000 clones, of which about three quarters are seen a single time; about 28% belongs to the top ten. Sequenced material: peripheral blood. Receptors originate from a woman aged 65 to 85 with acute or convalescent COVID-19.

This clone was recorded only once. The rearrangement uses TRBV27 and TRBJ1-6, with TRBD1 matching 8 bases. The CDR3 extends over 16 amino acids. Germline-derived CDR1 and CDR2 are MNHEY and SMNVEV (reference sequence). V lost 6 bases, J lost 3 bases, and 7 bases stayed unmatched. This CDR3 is CASRNNRGIYNSPLHF. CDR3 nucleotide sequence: TGTGCCAGCAGAAATAACAGGGGGATCTATAATTCACCCCTCCACTTT.

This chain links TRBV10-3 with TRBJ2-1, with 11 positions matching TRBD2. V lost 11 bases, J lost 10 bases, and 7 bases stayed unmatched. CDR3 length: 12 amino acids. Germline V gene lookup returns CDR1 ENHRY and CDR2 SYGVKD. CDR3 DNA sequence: TGTGCCGCCTCGACTAGCGGGACGGAGCAGTTCTTC. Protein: CAASTSGTEQFF.

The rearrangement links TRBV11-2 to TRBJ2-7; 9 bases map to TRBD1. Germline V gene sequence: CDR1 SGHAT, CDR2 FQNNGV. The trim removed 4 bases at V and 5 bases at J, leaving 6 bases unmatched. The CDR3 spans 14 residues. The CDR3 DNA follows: TGTGCCAGCAGCTCCCGAAACAGGGGGCACGAGCAGTACTTC. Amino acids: CASSSRNRGHEQYF.

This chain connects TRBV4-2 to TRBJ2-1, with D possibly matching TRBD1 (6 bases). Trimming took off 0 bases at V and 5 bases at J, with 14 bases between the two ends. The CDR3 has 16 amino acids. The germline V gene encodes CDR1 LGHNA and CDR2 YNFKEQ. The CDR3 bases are TGTGCCAGCAGCCAAGAAGGGGGACCTGGGGACAATGAGCAGTTCTTC. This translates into CASSQEGGPGDNEQFF.

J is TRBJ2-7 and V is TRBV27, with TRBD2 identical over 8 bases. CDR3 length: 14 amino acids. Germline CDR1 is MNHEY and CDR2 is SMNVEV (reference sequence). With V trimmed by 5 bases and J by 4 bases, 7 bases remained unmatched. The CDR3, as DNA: TGTGCCAGCAGTACGCGGGGGGCGGGTTACGAGCAGTACTTC. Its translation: CASSTRGAGYEQYF.

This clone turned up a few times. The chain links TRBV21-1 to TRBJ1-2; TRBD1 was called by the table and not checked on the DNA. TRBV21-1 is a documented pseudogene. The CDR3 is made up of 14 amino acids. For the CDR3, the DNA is TGTGCCAGCAGCAACGTCCCGGAAGGGGTCGGCTACACCTTC. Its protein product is CASSNVPEGVGYTF.

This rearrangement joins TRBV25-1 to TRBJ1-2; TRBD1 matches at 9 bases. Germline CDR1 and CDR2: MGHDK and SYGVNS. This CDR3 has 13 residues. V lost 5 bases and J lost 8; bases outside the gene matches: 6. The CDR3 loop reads CASSKQGAVGYTF. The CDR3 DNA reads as TGTGCCAGCAGTAAACAGGGGGCTGTCGGCTACACCTTC.

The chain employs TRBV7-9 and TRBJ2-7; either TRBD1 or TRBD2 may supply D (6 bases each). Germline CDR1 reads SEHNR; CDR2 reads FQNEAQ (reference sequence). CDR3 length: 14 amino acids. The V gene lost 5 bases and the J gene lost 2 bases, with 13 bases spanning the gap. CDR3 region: CASSIGGPAYEQYF. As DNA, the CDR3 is TGTGCCAGCAGCATAGGGGGGCCTGCCTACGAGCAGTACTTC.

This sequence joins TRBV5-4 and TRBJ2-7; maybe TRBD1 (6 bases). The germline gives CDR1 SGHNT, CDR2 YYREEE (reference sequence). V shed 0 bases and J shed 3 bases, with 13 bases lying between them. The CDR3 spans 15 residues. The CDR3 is CASSLAVRGNYEQYF. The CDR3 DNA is TGTGCCAGCAGCTTGGCCGTAAGGGGGAACTACGAGCAGTACTTC.

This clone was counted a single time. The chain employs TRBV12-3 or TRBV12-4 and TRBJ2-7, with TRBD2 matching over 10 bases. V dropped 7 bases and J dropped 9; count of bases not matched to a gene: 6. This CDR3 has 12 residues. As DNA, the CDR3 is TGTGCCAGCACTAGCGGGAGTGCGGGGCAGTACTTC. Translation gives CASTSGSAGQYF.

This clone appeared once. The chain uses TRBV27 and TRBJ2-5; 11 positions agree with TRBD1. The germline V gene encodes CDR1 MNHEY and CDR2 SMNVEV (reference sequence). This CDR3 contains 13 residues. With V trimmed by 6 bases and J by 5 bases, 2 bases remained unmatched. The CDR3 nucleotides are TGTGCCAGCAGGGACAGGGGGCGCGAGACCCAGTACTTC. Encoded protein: CASRDRGRETQYF.

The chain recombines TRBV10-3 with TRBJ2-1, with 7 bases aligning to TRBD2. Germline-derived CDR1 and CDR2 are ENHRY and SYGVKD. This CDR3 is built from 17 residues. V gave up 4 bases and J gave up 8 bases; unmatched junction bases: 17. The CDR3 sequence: CAISAPNEREGRYEQFF. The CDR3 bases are TGTGCCATCAGTGCCCCCAATGAGAGGGAGGGCCGCTATGAGCAGTTCTTC.

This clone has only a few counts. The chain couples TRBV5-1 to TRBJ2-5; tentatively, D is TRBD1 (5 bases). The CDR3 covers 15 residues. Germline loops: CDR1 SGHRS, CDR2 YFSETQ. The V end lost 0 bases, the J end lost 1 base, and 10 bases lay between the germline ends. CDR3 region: CASSLEGQVQETQYF. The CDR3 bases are TGCGCCAGCAGCTTGGAGGGGCAGGTCCAAGAGACCCAGTACTTC.

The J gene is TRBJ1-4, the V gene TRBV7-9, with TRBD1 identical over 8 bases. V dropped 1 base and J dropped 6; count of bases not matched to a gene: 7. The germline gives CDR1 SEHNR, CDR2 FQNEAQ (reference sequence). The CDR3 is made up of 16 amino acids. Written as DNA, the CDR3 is TGTGCCAGCAGCTTAGACAGGGGGGCGGTGGATGAAAAACTGTTTTTT. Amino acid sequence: CASSLDRGAVDEKLFF.

Here the CDR3 reads CASTETGMVGGYTF. The CDR3 DNA sequence: TGTGCCAGCACCGAGACAGGGATGGTCGGCGGCTACACCTTC. The J gene is TRBJ1-2, the V gene TRBV2; 7 bases are a match to TRBD1. J lost 8 bases, V lost 7 bases, and 13 bases had no gene match. CDR1 is SNHLY and CDR2 is FYNNEI in the germline V gene. This CDR3 contains 14 residues.

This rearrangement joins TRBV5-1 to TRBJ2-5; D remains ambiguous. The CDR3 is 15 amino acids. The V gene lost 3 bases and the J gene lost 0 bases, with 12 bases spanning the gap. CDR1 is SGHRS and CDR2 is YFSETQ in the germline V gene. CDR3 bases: TGCGCCAGCAGCTCCCAGGCTGGGTACCAAGAGACCCAGTACTTC. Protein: CASSSQAGYQETQYF.

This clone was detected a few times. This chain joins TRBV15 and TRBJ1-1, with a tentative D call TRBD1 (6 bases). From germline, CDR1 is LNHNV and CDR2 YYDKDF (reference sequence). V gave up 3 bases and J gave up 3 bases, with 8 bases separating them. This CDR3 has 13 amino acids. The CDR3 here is CATSSYRDTEAFF. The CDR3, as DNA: TGTGCCACCAGCAGCTACAGGGACACTGAAGCTTTCTTT.

The CDR3 here is CASSLGTSGRTQRYEQFF. Written as DNA, the CDR3 is TGTGCCAGCAGCTTAGGGACTAGCGGGAGGACTCAGCGGTATGAGCAGTTCTTC. The V call is TRBV13, the J call TRBJ2-1; 13 bases agree with TRBD2. The trim removed 0 bases at V and 8 bases at J, leaving 10 bases unmatched. The CDR3 contains 18 residues. Per germline, CDR1 PRHDT and CDR2 FYEKMQ (reference sequence). The entire variable domain, with the rest obtained from reference TRBV13 and TRBJ2-1, is as follows: AAGVIQSPRHLIKEKRETATLKCYPIPRHDTVYWYQQGPGQDPQFLISFYEKMQSDKGSIPDRFSAQQFSDYHSELNMSSLELGDSALYFCASSLGTSGRTQRYEQFFGPGTRLTVL.